The sample holds a few counts of the clone carrying this TCR beta chain. Its antigen is not identified. Germline lookup yields CDR1 SGHTA and CDR2 FQGNSA. This CDR3 spans 16 amino acids. V was clipped by 5 bases and J by 12 bases; unmatched bases: 17. This entry belongs to a study of CD8 T cells in ankylosing spondylitis. General study results and limits: Clones linked to disease were reported to show significant enrichment in matched ankylosing spondylitis synovial fluid. It appeared that ankylosing spondylitis blood was characterized by a TCR beta motif of seven or eight highly homologous variants. Earlier literature documents some of the motif variants in reactive arthritis synovial fluid and blood.

Libraries for TCR beta were made by quantitative 5'-RACE with molecular barcodes. TCRdb re-called the 5' RACE reads through MiXCR, storing one row per CDR3 protein. The sample comprises about 540,000 distinct CDR3 sequences, 12% of which are singletons, and 6.8% rests with the top ten. This TCR derives from a male donor with ankylosing spondylitis. The rearrangement links TRBV7-2 to TRBJ2-1; 9 bases are a match to TRBD2. The sequencing sample was made of blood, either unsorted or a sorted T cell fraction (not recorded which). This CDR3 is CASSPPAIAGEKGQFF. CDR3 DNA sequence: TGTGCCAGCAGCCCCCCCGCGATAGCGGGAGAGAAGGGGCAGTTCTTC.